This T cell receptor beta chain was captured in a study of CXCR3-negative and CXCR3-positive naive CD8 T cells (dated by TCRdb to about 2019). Looking at the study overall: In total, 120 million to 150 million TRB reads were obtained, which works out to roughly 1.5 +/- 0.3 million reads per library. Diversity and physicochemical repertoire analyses were performed on about a dozen donors pooled from two independent experiments. The TRBV-TRBJ cluster analysis covered naive subsets from several donors and memory cells from 3 donors.

Beyond this particular receptor, the publication reports: Because CXCR3 expression was partially decreased after cryopreservation, freshly isolated PBMCs were used for most assays. Repertoire diversity was comparably high in both naive subsets but much lower in memory CD8+ T cells. Because surface CD5, which is linked to self-reactivity in mice, was comparable between the naive subsets, TCR interaction strength was also inferred from TRB CDR3 physicochemical properties. Similar TRBV-TRBJ usage was shown by naive CXCR3-negative and CXCR3-positive cells from the same donor, whereas distinct patterns were shown by memory cells.

TCRdb lists the instrument as NextSeq 550. The Human TCR Profiling Kit (MiLaboratory) was used to prepare UMI-labeled 5' RACE TRB cDNA libraries. The full amount of extracted RNA was used for cDNA synthesis, and the full amount of resulting cDNA was used for PCR amplification. The libraries were made side by side, with each library going through the same number of PCR cycles. The paper's data handling went like this. MIGEC and MiXCR extracted about 57,000 +/- 9,900 unique UMI-labeled TRB cDNA molecules per library, requiring at least two reads per UMI. On average, around 40,000 +/- 10,000 functional in-frame TRB CDR3 nucleotide clonotypes lacking stop codons were found per library. After each sample was downsampled to 5000 UMI-labeled TRB molecules, VDJtools was used to calculate diversity metrics such as normalized Shannon-Wiener and Chao1. VDJtools computed clonotype-size-weighted physicochemical properties of the central five CDR3 residues: interaction energy, strength, volume and Kidera factor 4. The reads, reprocessed by TCRdb, yield one row per CDR3 protein sequence and no DNA. TCRdb, rather than the study authors, made the V and J calls. The sample's table covers about 40,000 distinct CDR3 sequences. The ten top clones hold under 10% of the sample.

For this clonotype: There is no known antigen for this receptor.

Each CD8+ T cell subset was flow-sorted in triplicate, with over 250,000 cells per subset placed directly into RLT lysis buffer. Peripheral blood mononuclear cells were isolated from buffy coats by standard density gradient centrifugation. Total RNA was extracted from sorted cells using an RNeasy Mini Kit. The CDR3 starts with the cysteine, ends with the phenylalanine, and has 17 residues. DNA is not recorded here. Sequences MNHEY (CDR1) and SVGEGT (CDR2) are obtained from the germline V gene. This receptor was identified in a human donor in good health. Some clones in this sample may be carry-over from other donors' samples. Rearrangement joined TRBV6-2 or TRBV6-3 to TRBJ2-2; the TCRdb D gene call, TRBD1, has no DNA to confirm it. The source material was memory CD8+ T cells from blood. This specimen's cell subset or site label, per the study, means: conventional CD8+ memory T cells (TMEM), sorted as controls. The CDR3 protein is CASTLDSGTGETGELFF.